What follows describes a single T cell receptor beta chain. This entry is derived from a study of blood T cells in healthy people across ages. A second about 7 to 11 cycle PCR used barcoded and J-beta primers. TCRdb re-called the 5' RACE reads through MiXCR, storing one row per CDR3 protein. The table records over a million distinct CDR3 sequences, less than 50% of them present only once. Specimen: blood. The sequence came from an older woman in good health.

CDR3 nucleotide sequence: TGCAGTTCCGAGGGGATCTACAATGAGCAGTTCTTC. This sequence encodes CSSEGIYNEQFF. The chain employs TRBV20-1 and TRBJ2-1; possibly TRBD1 or TRBD2 for D (5 bases each). V was trimmed by 8 bases and J by 3 bases, leaving 11 bases between them. In germline, CDR1 is DFQATT, CDR2 SNEGSKA (reference sequence). The CDR3 has 12 amino acids.